This TCR beta chain was sequenced for a study of response to subunit inactivated influenza vaccine. Study outcomes and limitations: The authors suggested that few new T cells are recruited per seasonal influenza vaccination.

Germline values: CDR1 SGHTA, CDR2 FQGTGA. The CDR3 extends over 16 amino acids. The V and J ends lost 3 bases and 10 bases respectively, with 22 bases between them. For this clonotype: Its antigen is unknown.

One entry per CDR3 protein, called by TCRdb with MiXCR from the RT-PCR reads. The table has 500,000 or so distinct CDR3 sequences, 16% seen once. The receptor was isolated from a man aged 50 to 75 who received an inactivated influenza vaccine. This chain links TRBV7-3 with TRBJ1-5; D gene unclear. Material: CD4+ T cells sorted from PBMCs, obtained roughly 24 months after vaccination. This CDR3 reads CASSLRGSGTLPPQHF. The CDR3 DNA reads as TGTGCCAGCAGCTTGCGAGGTTCCGGTACTCTTCCCCCCCAGCATTTT.